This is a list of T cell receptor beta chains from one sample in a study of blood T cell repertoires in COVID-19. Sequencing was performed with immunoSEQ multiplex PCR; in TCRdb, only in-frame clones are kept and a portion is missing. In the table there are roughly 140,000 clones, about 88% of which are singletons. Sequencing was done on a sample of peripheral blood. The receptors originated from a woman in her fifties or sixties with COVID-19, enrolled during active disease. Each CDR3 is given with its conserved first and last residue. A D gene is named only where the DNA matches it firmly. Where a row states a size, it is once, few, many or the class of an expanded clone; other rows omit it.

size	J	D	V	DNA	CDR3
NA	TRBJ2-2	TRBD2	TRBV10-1	TGCGCCAGCAGTGGACTAAGCGGGAGCAACACCGGGGAGCTGTTTTTT	CASSGLSGSNTGELFF
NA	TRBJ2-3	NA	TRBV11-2	TGTGCCAGCAGCCCTCTGGGGCGCGACACAGATACGCAGTATTTT	CASSPLGRDTDTQYF
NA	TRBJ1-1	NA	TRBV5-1	TGCGCCAGCAGCTTGGTGTCTAACACTGAAGCTTTCTTT	CASSLVSNTEAFF
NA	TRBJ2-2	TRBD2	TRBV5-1	TGCGCCAGCAGCTCGGGACTAGCGGGGGGATATACCGGGGAGCTGTTTTTT	CASSSGLAGGYTGELFF
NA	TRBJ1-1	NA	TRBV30	TGTGCCTGGACCATCGGGGGTAGGTCTTTGAACACTGAAGCTTTCTTT	CAWTIGGRSLNTEAFF
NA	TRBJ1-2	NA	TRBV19	TGTGCCAGTAGTACGACAGTAGGTGGCTACACCTTC	CASSTTVGGYTF
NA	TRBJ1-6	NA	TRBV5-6	TGTGCCAGCACCTTAATTGGTGGGGGCAATTCACCCCTCCACTTT	CASTLIGGGNSPLHF
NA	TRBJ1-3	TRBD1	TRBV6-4	TGTGCCAGCAGTGACGTGGGGCCGGACAGGGGGCCTGGAAACACCATATATTTT	CASSDVGPDRGPGNTIYF
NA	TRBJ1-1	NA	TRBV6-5	TGTGCCAGCAGTCCCGGACAGCTTTACACTGAAGCTTTCTTT	CASSPGQLYTEAFF
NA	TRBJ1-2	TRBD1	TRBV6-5	TGTGCCAGCAGCTGGACAGGGGGCTATGGCTACACCTTC	CASSWTGGYGYTF
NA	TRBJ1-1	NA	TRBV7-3	TGTGCCAGCAGCTTAGGCGGGTGGGGGAACACTGAAGCTTTCTTT	CASSLGGWGNTEAFF
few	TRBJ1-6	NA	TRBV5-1	TGCGCCAGCAGCCCGTTTGGGAGTGGGGACACCCTCCACTTT	CASSPFGSGDTLHF
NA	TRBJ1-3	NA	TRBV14	TGTGCCAGCAGCCAAGATCTTGCAGGGGCTGGAAACACCATATATTTT	CASSQDLAGAGNTIYF
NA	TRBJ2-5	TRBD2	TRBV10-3	TGTGCCATCCGGGGACTAGCGGGGGTAGAGACCCAGTACTTC	CAIRGLAGVETQYF
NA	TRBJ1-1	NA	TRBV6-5	TGTGCCAGCAGTTACGAGAGTTTCTCTCGAGCTTTCTTT	CASSYESFSRAFF
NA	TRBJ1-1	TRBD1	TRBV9	TGTGCCAGCAGCTCTCGACAGGGGTTAGCTGAAGCTTTCTTT	CASSSRQGLAEAFF
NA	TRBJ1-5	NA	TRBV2	TGTGCCAGCAGTGAGGGGGGTCTCCTCAATCAGCCCCAGCATTTT	CASSEGGLLNQPQHF
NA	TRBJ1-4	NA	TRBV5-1	TGCGCCAGCAGCCCGGGGGGCCCTAATGAAAAACTGTTTTTT	CASSPGGPNEKLFF
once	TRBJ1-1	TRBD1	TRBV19	TGTGCCAGTATGGGACAGGGGGGCAGGACTGAAGCTTTCTTT	CASMGQGGRTEAFF
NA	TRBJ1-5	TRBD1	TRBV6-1	TGTGCCAGCAGTGAAGCGACAGGGGAGGGTCAGCCCCAGCATTTT	CASSEATGEGQPQHF
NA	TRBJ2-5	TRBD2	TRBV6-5	TGTGCCAGCAGTCTGACTAGCGGAGAGACCCAGTACTTC	CASSLTSGETQYF
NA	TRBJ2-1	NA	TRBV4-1	TGCGCCAGCAGCCGGGACATATCCTACAATGAGCAGTTCTTC	CASSRDISYNEQFF